This TCR beta chain was identified during a study of CD8 T cells in Susac syndrome. The RNA, about 0.5 to 1 ug, was put through reverse transcription using random hexamers. Across 54 Vbeta and 13 Jbeta, TCR beta CDR3 was amplified with immunoSEQ multiplex PCR. Each CDR3 protein gets one entry after TCRdb re-called the immunoSEQ multiplex PCR reads with MiXCR. The data contain 110,000 to 150,000 distinct CDR3 sequences, approximately 96% of them singletons. Blood CD8+ and CD4+ T cells underwent high-throughput TCR beta sequencing. The authors negatively isolated CD8+ and CD4+ T cells and FACS-enriched TEMRA cells. Sequences were obtained from CD4+ T cells from PBMCs. The TCR sequence derives from a human donor with Susac syndrome.

CDR3 DNA sequence: TGCAGTGCTAGAGATAGACCCATGGATGGTACTGAAGCTTTCTTT. It encodes CSARDRPMDGTEAFF. The chain recombines TRBV20-1 with TRBJ1-1; the D is unclear. Trimming shortened V by 0 bases and J by 5 bases, and 16 bases separated the two germline ends. CDR3 length: 15 amino acids. Looked up from germline, CDR1 is DFQATT and CDR2 is SNEGSKA (reference sequence).